This T cell receptor (beta chain) was identified in a study of lymphopenia after photon versus proton radiotherapy. Study results and limitations: After lymphocyte nadir, photon-treated repertoires showed oligoclonal expansion, especially CD8+ Temra.

Sequencing used immunoSEQ multiplex PCR; TCRdb keeps in-frame clones, though not all of them. The table records approximately 20,000 clones, around nine tenths of them present only once. Per the germline V gene, CDR1 is SGHTA and CDR2 is FQGNSA. The CDR3 runs 16 residues. Trimming took 5 bases from V and 6 from J, leaving 20 bases between them. For this clone: Its antigen is as yet unknown.

Sequencing used peripheral blood, obtained from a patient treated with photon-based radiotherapy. The origin of this receptor is a man aged 55 to 70 with pancreatic cancer. The chain carries TRBV7-2 and TRBJ2-1; D unclear. CDR3 coding DNA: TGTGCCAGCAGCCGAAGTGCTCAGCCGGGTCTCAATGAGCAGTTCTTC. Translation gives CASSRSAQPGLNEQFF.